This TCR beta chain was retrieved from a study of beta chain features in type 1 diabetes. This clone was recorded a few times. The antigen is undetermined. CDR3 length equals 13 residues. V lost 7 bases, J lost 2 bases, and 11 bases lay in between. The V gene's germline CDR1 is MNHEY and CDR2 SVGAGI. The entirety of the isolated RNA underwent reverse transcription, so expressed TCRB transcripts were sequenced. This table comes from immunoSEQ multiplex PCR, and its TCRdb copy is limited to in-frame clones, with some not included. The sample lists roughly 400,000 clones; around 10% were seen once. General study results and limits: When Type 1 diabetes patients were examined, their TCRB CDR3s proved moderately but significantly shorter in all four CD4+ subsets. These data did not resolve whether HLA type affects TCRB rearrangement.

The chain joins TRBV6-5 to TRBJ1-1; D call uncertain. Sequencing was done on a sample of central memory CD4+ T cells from blood. This sequence was found in a young man with type 1 diabetes. The CDR3, as DNA: TGTGCCAGCAACCCGCCGGGAAACACTGAAGCTTTCTTT. Its translation is CASNPPGNTEAFF.